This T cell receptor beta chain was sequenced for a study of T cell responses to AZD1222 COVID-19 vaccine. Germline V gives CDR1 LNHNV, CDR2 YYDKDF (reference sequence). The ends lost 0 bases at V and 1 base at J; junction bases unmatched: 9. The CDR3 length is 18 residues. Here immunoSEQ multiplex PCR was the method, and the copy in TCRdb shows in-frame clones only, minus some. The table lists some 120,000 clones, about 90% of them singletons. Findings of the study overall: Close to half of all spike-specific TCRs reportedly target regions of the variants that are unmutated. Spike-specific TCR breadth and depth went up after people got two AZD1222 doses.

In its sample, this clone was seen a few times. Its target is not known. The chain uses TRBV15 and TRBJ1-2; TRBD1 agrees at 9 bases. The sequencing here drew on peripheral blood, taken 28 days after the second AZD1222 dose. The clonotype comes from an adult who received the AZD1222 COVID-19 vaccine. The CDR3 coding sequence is TGTGCCACCAGCAGAGATTGGGCCCCGGGACAGGGTAACTATGGCTACACCTTC. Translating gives CATSRDWAPGQGNYGYTF.